The present T cell receptor beta chain was sequenced within a study of T cell responses to AZD1222 COVID-19 vaccine. Sequenced by immunoSEQ multiplex PCR; TCRdb stores in-frame clones only, minus some. Of some 150,000 clones listed, around 85% are singletons. Note on this clone: Antigen: not known.

Findings and limits, study-wide: Increased Spike-specific TCR breadth and depth were observed after two AZD1222 doses.

This CDR3 spans 15 amino acids. The V and J genes are TRBV21-1 and TRBJ2-1; the D call in the table, TRBD2, was not verified against the DNA. TRBV21-1 is termed a pseudogene. This specimen was peripheral blood, taken on day 0 of AZD1222 vaccination. The TCR was taken from an adult in good health. The CDR3, as DNA: TGTGCCAGCGTGAGGACGGGAAGCTCCTACAATGAGCAGTTCTTC. Protein: CASVRTGSSYNEQFF.